The rows below give T cell receptor beta chains drawn from one sample of a study of blood T cells in healthy people across ages. TCRdb re-derived calls from the 5' RACE reads in MiXCR, one entry per CDR3 protein. This repertoire shows roughly 2 million distinct CDR3 sequences, roughly 49% found once; its top ten account for more than 2%. Sequences were obtained from blood. The origin of the receptors is a woman aged 35 to 49 in good health. Both conserved end residues are part of each CDR3. The order of the fields is J gene, clone size, V gene, CDR3 length, D gene, CDR3 protein, CDR3 DNA. A D gene is named only where the DNA matches it firmly. Size tells how often a clone was seen (once, few, many) or the class of an expanded clone, and some rows leave it out.

TRBJ2-5	few	TRBV6-2/TRBV6-3	13	.	CASSYQPVKTQYF	TGTGCCAGCAGTTACCAACCTGTGAAGACCCAGTACTTC
TRBJ2-1	.	TRBV7-9	12	.	CASSLSTVGQFF	TGTGCCAGCAGCTTAAGCACGGTTGGGCAGTTCTTC
TRBJ2-5	.	TRBV20-1	13	.	CSARNQGAGEQYF	TGCAGTGCTAGGAATCAGGGGGCGGGAGAGCAGTACTTC
TRBJ2-7	.	TRBV2	16	.	CASPVRGANSPYEQYF	TGTGCCAGCCCAGTTCGAGGGGCCAATTCCCCCTACGAGCAGTACTTC
TRBJ2-5	.	TRBV25-1	16	TRBD2	CASSESVAGGRETQYF	TGTGCCAGCAGTGAATCGGTAGCGGGGGGGAGAGAGACCCAGTACTTC
TRBJ2-1	.	TRBV28	13	.	CASSWTSYNEQFF	TGTGCCAGCAGCTGGACTTCCTACAATGAGCAGTTCTTC
TRBJ2-1	.	TRBV5-5	15	TRBD2	CASRTGTSPFPRQFF	TGTGCCAGCAGAACCGGGACTAGCCCTTTCCCTAGGCAGTTCTTC
TRBJ2-3	.	TRBV20-1	16	TRBD2	CSARDSSRGGTDTQYF	TGCAGTGCTAGAGATTCTTCGCGGGGGGGAACAGATACGCAGTATTTT
TRBJ2-7	few	TRBV10-2	14	.	CAISPRGEGYEQYF	TGCGCCATCAGCCCCCGCGGGGAAGGATACGAGCAGTACTTC
TRBJ2-3	.	TRBV27	17	TRBD2	CASSTRTSGSRMDTQYF	TGTGCCAGCAGTACCCGGACTAGCGGATCTCGAATGGATACGCAGTATTTT
TRBJ2-1	.	TRBV3-1	15	TRBD1	CASSHLPGQGAEQFF	TGTGCCAGCAGCCACTTACCGGGACAGGGGGCTGAGCAGTTCTTC
TRBJ1-2	few	TRBV6-2/TRBV6-3	15	.	CASSYPGVRNYGYTF	TGTGCCAGCAGTTACCCAGGGGTTCGTAACTATGGCTACACCTTC
TRBJ2-1	few	TRBV7-9	13	.	CASSFGPWDEQFF	TGTGCCAGCAGCTTCGGACCGTGGGATGAGCAGTTCTTC
TRBJ2-7	few	TRBV20-1	17	TRBD2	CSASRDSGGLSSYEQYF	TGCAGTGCTAGCAGGGATAGCGGGGGCCTTAGCTCCTACGAGCAGTACTTC
TRBJ1-5	few	TRBV7-2	17	TRBD1	CASSLGGTGVARQPQHF	TGTGCCAGCAGCTTAGGGGGGACAGGGGTGGCGCGACAGCCCCAGCATTTT
TRBJ1-2	few	TRBV28	16	TRBD1	CASSLIRTGLGYGYTF	TGTGCCAGCAGTCTCATTCGGACAGGTTTAGGCTATGGCTACACCTTC
TRBJ2-4	.	TRBV28	15	.	CATKSEGIAKNIQYF	TGTGCCACCAAAAGTGAGGGAATAGCCAAAAACATTCAGTACTTC
TRBJ1-2	many	TRBV20-1	15	TRBD1	CSARDLGRTGAGYTF	TGCAGTGCTAGAGATCTGGGTAGGACAGGGGCTGGCTACACCTTC
TRBJ1-2	.	TRBV6-1	19	.	CASSDSPRSVEGVNYGYTF	TGTGCCAGCAGTGATTCCCCCCGAAGTGTCGAAGGCGTGAACTATGGCTACACCTTC
TRBJ2-4	.	TRBV10-3	13	.	CAISEVQGGEQYF	TGTGCCATCAGTGAGGTACAGGGTGGTGAGCAGTACTTC
TRBJ1-1	.	TRBV12-3/TRBV12-4	13	.	CASSSRGRTEAFF	TGTGCCAGCAGCTCCCGCGGGAGGACTGAAGCTTTCTTT
TRBJ1-5	once	TRBV6-5	15	TRBD1	CASRVTGGAGQPQHF	TGTGCCAGCAGAGTTACAGGGGGCGCAGGCCAGCCCCAGCATTTT
TRBJ2-4	few	TRBV6-2/TRBV6-3	16	TRBD1	CASSYPQGFAKNIQYF	TGTGCCAGCAGTTACCCACAGGGGTTCGCCAAAAACATTCAGTACTTC
TRBJ2-7	.	TRBV4-3	16	TRBD1	CASSQFRDRGSYEQYF	TGCGCCAGCAGCCAATTCCGGGACAGGGGCTCCTACGAGCAGTACTTC
TRBJ1-2	.	TRBV6-6	13	.	CASSSQGIRGYTF	TGTGCCAGCAGTTCTCAGGGGATTCGGGGCTACACCTTC
TRBJ2-2	.	TRBV7-2	15	.	CASSLRLAYTGELFF	TGTGCCAGCAGCTTAAGGCTAGCGTACACCGGGGAGCTGTTTTTT
TRBJ2-6	.	TRBV7-2	16	.	CASYQGKSPGANVLTF	TGTGCCTCGTATCAGGGGAAGTCTCCTGGGGCCAACGTCCTGACTTTC
TRBJ2-7	.	TRBV11-1	22	TRBD2	CASSSPHQKGLAGGLFGYEQYF	TGTGCCAGCAGCTCCCCCCATCAAAAGGGACTAGCGGGGGGGCTGTTTGGCTACGAGCAGTACTTC
TRBJ2-3	.	TRBV10-2	14	.	CASRDWGSTDTQYF	TGCGCCAGCAGGGACTGGGGTAGCACAGATACGCAGTATTTT
TRBJ2-1	few	TRBV5-1	17	TRBD1	CASSSGQGGPLGNEQFF	TGCGCCAGCAGCTCCGGACAGGGAGGACCCTTGGGGAATGAGCAGTTCTTC
TRBJ2-3	.	TRBV29-1	14	TRBD2	CSVRQAGGTDTQYF	TGCAGCGTTCGTCAGGCGGGAGGCACAGATACGCAGTATTTT
TRBJ1-4	.	TRBV12-3/TRBV12-4	15	.	CASSLHEAGIEKLFF	TGTGCCAGCAGTTTACACGAGGCAGGGATTGAAAAACTGTTTTTT
TRBJ2-1	.	TRBV4-3	16	.	CASSQDDGGPYNEQFF	TGCGCCAGCAGCCAAGACGACGGGGGCCCCTACAATGAGCAGTTCTTC
TRBJ2-5	.	TRBV28	17	TRBD2	CASSLLAGGTLGETQYF	TGTGCCAGCAGTTTACTGGCGGGGGGGACTTTAGGAGAGACCCAGTACTTC
TRBJ2-3	.	TRBV20-1	16	TRBD1	CSATRRRDSPTDTQYF	TGCAGTGCTACCCGACGCCGGGACAGCCCCACAGATACGCAGTATTTT
TRBJ2-3	.	TRBV7-9	13	.	CASSLNNPDTQYF	TGTGCCAGCAGCTTAAACAACCCAGATACGCAGTATTTT
TRBJ2-1	few	TRBV4-3	16	TRBD2	CASSQGGLAGSHEQFF	TGCGCCAGCAGCCAAGGCGGGCTAGCGGGGAGCCATGAGCAGTTCTTC
TRBJ1-2	.	TRBV4-2	17	.	CASSQGSYRDRNYGYTF	TGTGCCAGCAGCCAAGGGAGCTACAGGGATCGGAACTATGGCTACACCTTC
TRBJ1-2	.	TRBV5-1	15	.	CASSLVRQGRRGYTF	TGCGCCAGCAGCTTGGTTCGGCAGGGGCGTCGTGGCTACACCTTC
TRBJ2-3	few	TRBV28	15	TRBD1	CASSRRQGQTDTQYF	TGTGCCAGCAGTCGCCGACAGGGACAAACAGATACGCAGTATTTT
TRBJ1-2	.	TRBV6-1	17	.	CASSPARGQRANYGYTF	TGTGCCAGCAGTCCTGCTAGGGGCCAACGAGCTAACTATGGCTACACCTTC
TRBJ2-7	many	TRBV7-9	13	.	CASSSGAGYEQYF	TGTGCCAGCAGCTCTGGGGCAGGCTACGAGCAGTACTTC
TRBJ1-2	.	TRBV20-1	16	TRBD1	CSASRGRTGPNYGYTF	TGCAGTGCTAGCCGAGGCCGGACAGGCCCAAACTATGGCTACACCTTC
TRBJ2-5	few	TRBV20-1	17	TRBD2	CSARDPTRTSGAETQYF	TGCAGTGCTAGAGATCCCACCCGGACTAGCGGGGCAGAGACCCAGTACTTC
TRBJ2-5	few	TRBV7-2	15	.	CASSLNGAWKETQYF	TGTGCCAGCAGCTTAAATGGTGCTTGGAAAGAGACCCAGTACTTC